The 16 T cell receptor beta chains below all came from one sample that was sequenced in a study of blood T cell repertoires in COVID-19 (dated by TCRdb to the early 2020s). To prepare the library, the immunoSEQ multiplex PCR assay was applied. TCRdb obtained this table from immuneACCESS and retained in-frame rearrangements with V and J assigned. These tables miss some clones; where compared with another copy, unresolved V genes account for less than half of the shortfall, and the remainder is unexplained. This sample is represented by approximately 240,000 clones; 80% to 85% of them were singletons. Approximately 5% of the sample lies in the top ten. Material: peripheral blood. The receptor source for this set is a woman aged 60-70 years who had recovered from COVID-19.

The V and J genes are TRBV6-6 and TRBJ2-3; 8 bases map to TRBD2. Germline trimming cut 8 bases from V and 5 bases from J; bases unmatched to any gene: 9. The germline V gene encodes CDR1 MNHNY and CDR2 SVGAGI (reference sequence). This CDR3 has 14 amino acids. The CDR3 spells CASVEAGARDTQYF. The CDR3 region has the DNA TGTGCCAGCGTCGAAGCGGGGGCGAGAGATACGCAGTATTTT.

The chain carries TRBV5-1 and TRBJ1-1, with D tentatively TRBD1 (5 bases). V lost 0 bases to trimming and J lost 5 bases, with 14 bases between them. The length of the CDR3 is 15 residues. The germline V gene encodes CDR1 SGHRS and CDR2 YFSETQ. As DNA, the CDR3 is TGCGCCAGCAGCTTGGTACCGGGGCGGGGGACTGAAGCTTTCTTT. This gives the protein CASSLVPGRGTEAFF.

The chain recombines TRBV5-1 with TRBJ2-3; a weak D match, TRBD2 (6 bases). V dropped 0 bases and J dropped 2 bases, with 13 bases sitting between them. Germline lookup yields CDR1 SGHRS and CDR2 YFSETQ. CDR3 size: 16 residues. The CDR3 DNA reads as TGCGCCAGCAGCTTGGTCAATCGGGAGTACACAGATACGCAGTATTTT. Encoded protein: CASSLVNREYTDTQYF.

This chain joins TRBV5-4 and TRBJ1-1; 9 nucleotides line up with TRBD1. V shed 3 bases, J shed 3 bases, and the junction held 6 bases outside the gene matches. The CDR3 covers 15 residues. Germline V CDR1 and CDR2: SGHNT, YYREEE (reference sequence). The CDR3 region is CASSSQGAGHTEAFF. The DNA of the CDR3 is TGTGCCAGCAGCTCACAGGGGGCGGGACACACTGAAGCTTTCTTT.

The J gene is TRBJ2-7, the V gene TRBV9; 7 nucleotides align to TRBD1. This CDR3 region has 14 residues. Germline trimming cut 4 bases from V and 0 bases from J; bases unmatched to any gene: 4. Germline V lookup: CDR1 SGDLS, CDR2 YYNGEE. The CDR3 coding sequence is TGTGCCAGCAGCCCTAGGGACAGCTCCTACGAGCAGTACTTC. It is translated as CASSPRDSSYEQYF.

V usage is TRBV27 and J usage is TRBJ1-5; 8 bases are a match to TRBD1. Germline loops: CDR1 MNHEY, CDR2 SMNVEV (reference sequence). This CDR3 region has 14 residues. V trimming: 6 bases; J trimming: 4 bases; junction bases outside the gene matches: 5. The CDR3 bases are TGTGCCAGCAGGGACAGGGAATGGAATCAGCCCCAGCATTTT. The encoded protein is CASRDREWNQPQHF.

This chain connects TRBV5-5 to TRBJ1-4, with 8 bases aligning to TRBD1. V was pared by 4 bases and J by 7 bases, with 9 bases of the junction left unmatched. The germline gives CDR1 SGHKS, CDR2 YYEKEE (reference sequence). This CDR3 is built from 15 residues. The CDR3 DNA is TGTGCCAGCAGCCAAGTAGGGACAGGAGGTGAAAAACTGTTTTTT. Translating it yields CASSQVGTGGEKLFF.

The gene calls are TRBV15 and TRBJ1-1; a weak D match, TRBD1 (6 bases). Trimming took off 1 base at V and 5 bases at J, with 17 bases between the two ends. This CDR3 contains 16 residues. Germline CDR1 is LNHNV and CDR2 is YYDKDF (reference sequence). DNA of the CDR3: TGTGCCACCAGCAGAGCCGTTCAGGGGCGGGAGACTGAAGCTTTCTTT. Its protein is CATSRAVQGRETEAFF. Together with reference TRBV15 and TRBJ1-1, the CDR3 gives the full variable domain: DAMVIQNPRYQVTQFGKPVTLSCSQTLNHNVMYWYQQKSSQAPKLLFHYYDKDFNNEADTPDNFQSRRPNTSFCFLDIRSPGLGDTAMYLCATSRAVQGRETEAFFGQGTRLTVV.

The rearrangement links TRBV4-2 to TRBJ1-2; no firm D call. Trimming cost V 4 bases and J 7 bases, with 28 bases left between them. This CDR3 has 18 amino acids. The V gene's germline CDR1 is LGHNA and CDR2 YNFKEQ. CDR3 amino acids: CASSPPRPIGGEGVGYTF. In DNA, the CDR3 is TGTGCCAGCAGCCCCCCCCGGCCCATCGGCGGGGAGGGAGTTGGCTACACCTTC.

The chain has TRBV5-5 and TRBJ1-2; the D is unclear. Germline V lookup: CDR1 SGHKS, CDR2 YYEKEE (reference sequence). The ends were cut back, 2 bases at V and 4 bases at J, with 3 bases in the middle. The CDR3 loop spans 11 amino acids. The CDR3 DNA follows: TGTGCCAGCAGCTTCAGCTATGGCTACACCTTC. Amino acid sequence: CASSFSYGYTF.

The V gene is TRBV27, the J gene TRBJ1-1, with D perhaps matching TRBD1 (6 bases). The ends were cut back, 5 bases at V and 0 bases at J, with 10 bases in the middle. The CDR3 contains 14 residues. Germline values: CDR1 MNHEY, CDR2 SMNVEV (reference sequence). This CDR3 is CASSTQGMNTEAFF. The CDR3 DNA sequence: TGTGCCAGCAGTACACAGGGCATGAACACTGAAGCTTTCTTT.

This chain connects TRBV5-4 to TRBJ2-2; a possible D gene is TRBD1 (5 bases). CDR3 length equals 17 residues. Trimming removed 2 bases at V and 0 bases at J, with 14 bases between. From germline, CDR1 is SGHNT and CDR2 YYREEE (reference sequence). CDR3 protein: CASSFRAVTTNTGELFF. In nucleotides, the CDR3 is TGTGCCAGCAGCTTCAGGGCCGTTACTACGAACACCGGGGAGCTGTTTTTT.

This chain links TRBV2 with TRBJ2-5; D perhaps matches TRBD2 (6 bases). The V gene lost 5 bases and the J gene lost 2 bases, with 12 bases spanning the gap. Germline V gene sequence: CDR1 SNHLY, CDR2 FYNNEI. The CDR3 has 14 residues. CDR3 DNA sequence: TGTGCCAGCAGTCTGGCGGCGGGGCAAGAGACCCAGTACTTC. Translation: CASSLAAGQETQYF.

This chain links TRBV5-1 with TRBJ1-4, with a possible D match to TRBD1 (6 bases). Trimming pared 3 bases from V and 7 bases from J, leaving 7 bases between. This CDR3 is 12 amino acids long. Germline lookup yields CDR1 SGHRS and CDR2 YFSETQ. The CDR3 nucleotides read TGCGCCAGCAGCTCACAGGGTGAAAAACTGTTTTTT. Amino acid sequence: CASSSQGEKLFF.

The chain recombines TRBV7-2 with TRBJ2-2; 10 nucleotides line up with TRBD2. The CDR3 length is 17 residues. With V trimmed by 5 bases and J by 5 bases, 11 bases remained unmatched. In germline, CDR1 is SGHTA, CDR2 FQGNSA. CDR3 DNA sequence: TGTGCCAGCAGCGATTCTCTAGCGGGGGTATCTACCGGGGAGCTGTTTTTT. This codes for CASSDSLAGVSTGELFF.

The chain links TRBV11-2 to TRBJ1-4; D call uncertain. This CDR3 is 15 amino acids long. V gave up 5 bases and J gave up 5 bases, with 15 bases separating them. Germline V gives CDR1 SGHAT, CDR2 FQNNGV. CDR3 protein: CASSPAGSWNEKLFF. The CDR3 DNA reads as TGTGCCAGCAGCCCCGCCGGGTCCTGGAATGAAAAACTGTTTTTT.